This paragraph reports one TCR beta chain. The target antigen is unknown. Sorting from PBMCs produced CD4+ and CD8+ T cells. This entry belongs to a study of CD8+ T cells in alopecia areata. Study-wide results and caveats: Scalp lesions, especially in alopecia totalis/universalis, had higher clonality than normal scalp.

RNA was extracted and reverse transcribed into cDNA as the sequencing template. Repertoires were generated with immunoSEQ multiplex PCR, while TCRdb's copy carries only in-frame clones and drops some. The table shows about 180,000 clones, with about 67% occurring only once. The germline gives CDR1 SGHRS, CDR2 YFSETQ. Trimming took 0 bases from V and 7 from J; bases not matched to a gene: 4. CDR3 size: 15 residues. The chain uses TRBV5-1 and TRBJ2-1; TRBD1 matches at 10 bases. The sequences come from CD8+ T cells sorted from blood, collected at week 0. The source of this sequence is a human donor with alopecia areata. CDR3 sequence reads: CASSLGGQGVNEQFF. CDR3 nucleotides: TGCGCCAGCAGCTTGGGTGGACAGGGGGTTAATGAGCAGTTCTTC. Using reference TRBV5-1 and TRBJ2-1 for the parts outside the CDR3, the full variable domain is KAGVTQTPRYLIKTRGQQVTLSCSPISGHRSVSWYQQTPGQGLQFLFEYFSETQRNKGNFPGRFSGRQFSNSRSEMNVSTLELGDSALYLCASSLGGQGVNEQFFGPGTRLTVL.